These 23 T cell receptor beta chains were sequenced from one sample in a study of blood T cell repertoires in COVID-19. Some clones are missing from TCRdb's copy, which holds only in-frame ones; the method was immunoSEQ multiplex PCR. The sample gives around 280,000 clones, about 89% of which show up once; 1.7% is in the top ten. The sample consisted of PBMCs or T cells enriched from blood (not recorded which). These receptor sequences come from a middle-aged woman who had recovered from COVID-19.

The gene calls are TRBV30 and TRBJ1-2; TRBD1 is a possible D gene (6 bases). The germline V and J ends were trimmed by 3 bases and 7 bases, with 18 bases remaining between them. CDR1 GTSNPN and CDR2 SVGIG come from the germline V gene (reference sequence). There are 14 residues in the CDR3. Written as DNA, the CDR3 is TGTGCCTGGAGGAGAATGACAGGAATGGGTGGCTACACCTTC. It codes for CAWRRMTGMGGYTF.

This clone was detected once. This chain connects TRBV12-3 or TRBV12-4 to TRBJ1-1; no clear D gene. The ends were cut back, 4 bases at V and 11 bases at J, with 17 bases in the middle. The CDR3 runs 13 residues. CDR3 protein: CASSSYPISQAFF. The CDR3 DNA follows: TGTGCCAGCAGTTCATACCCGATATCGCAGGCTTTCTTT.

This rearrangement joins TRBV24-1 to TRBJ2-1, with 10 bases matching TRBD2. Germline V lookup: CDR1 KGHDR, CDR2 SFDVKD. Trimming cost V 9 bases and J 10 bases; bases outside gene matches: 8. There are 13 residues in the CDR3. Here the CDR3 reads CATRASGSGEQFF. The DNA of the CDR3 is TGTGCCACCCGGGCTAGCGGGAGTGGCGAGCAGTTCTTC.

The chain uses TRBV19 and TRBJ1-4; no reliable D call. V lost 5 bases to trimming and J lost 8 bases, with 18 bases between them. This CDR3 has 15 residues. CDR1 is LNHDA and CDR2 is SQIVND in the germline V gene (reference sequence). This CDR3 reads CASSSQRLPSEKLFF. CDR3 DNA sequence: TGTGCCAGTAGTTCACAGAGATTGCCTTCCGAAAAACTGTTTTTT.

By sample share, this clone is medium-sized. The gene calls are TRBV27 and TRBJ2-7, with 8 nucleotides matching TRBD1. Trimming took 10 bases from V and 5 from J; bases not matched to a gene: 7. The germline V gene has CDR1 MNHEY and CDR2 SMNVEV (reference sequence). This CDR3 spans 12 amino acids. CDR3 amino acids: CATADRAHEQYF. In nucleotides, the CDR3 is TGTGCCACCGCGGACAGGGCCCACGAGCAGTACTTC.

CDR3 protein: CASSIAVGLSGNTIYF. The CDR3 nucleotides read TGTGCCAGCAGCATCGCCGTGGGGCTCTCTGGAAACACCATATATTTT. The rearrangement joins TRBV11-2 to TRBJ1-3, with D possibly being TRBD1 (5 bases). The CDR3 length is 16 residues. The germline gives CDR1 SGHAT, CDR2 FQNNGV. V dropped 5 bases and J dropped 0 bases, with 14 bases sitting between them.

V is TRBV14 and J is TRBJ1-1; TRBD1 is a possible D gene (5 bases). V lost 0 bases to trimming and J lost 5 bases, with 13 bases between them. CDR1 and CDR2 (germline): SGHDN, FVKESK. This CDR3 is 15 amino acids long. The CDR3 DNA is TGTGCCAGCAGCCAAGATAAGGGGATAGGGACTGAAGCTTTCTTT. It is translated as CASSQDKGIGTEAFF.

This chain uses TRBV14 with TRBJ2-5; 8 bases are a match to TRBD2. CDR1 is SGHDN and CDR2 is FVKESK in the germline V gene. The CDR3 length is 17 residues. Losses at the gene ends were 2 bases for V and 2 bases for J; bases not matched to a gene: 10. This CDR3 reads CASSQTLLTGGQETQYF. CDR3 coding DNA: TGTGCCAGCAGCCAAACCCTCCTAACGGGGGGGCAAGAGACCCAGTACTTC.

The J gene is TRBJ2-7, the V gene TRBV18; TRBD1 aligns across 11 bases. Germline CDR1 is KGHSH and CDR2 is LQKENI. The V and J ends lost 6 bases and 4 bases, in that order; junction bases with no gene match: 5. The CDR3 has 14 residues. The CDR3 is CASSLGQGAYEQYF. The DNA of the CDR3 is TGTGCCAGCTCCCTAGGACAGGGGGCATACGAGCAGTACTTC.

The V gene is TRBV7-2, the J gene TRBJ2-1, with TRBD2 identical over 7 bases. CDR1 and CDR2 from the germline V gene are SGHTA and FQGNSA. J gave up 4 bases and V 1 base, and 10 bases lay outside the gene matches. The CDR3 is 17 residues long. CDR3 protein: CASSLGLAVLQYNEQFF. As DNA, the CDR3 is TGTGCCAGCAGCTTAGGCCTAGCGGTCCTCCAGTACAATGAGCAGTTCTTC.

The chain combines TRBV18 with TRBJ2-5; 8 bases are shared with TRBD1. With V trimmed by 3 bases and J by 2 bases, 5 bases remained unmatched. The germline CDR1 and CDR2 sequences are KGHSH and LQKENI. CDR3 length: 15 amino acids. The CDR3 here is CASSPGQGRQETQYF. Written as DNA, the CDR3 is TGTGCCAGCTCACCCGGACAGGGAAGGCAAGAGACCCAGTACTTC.

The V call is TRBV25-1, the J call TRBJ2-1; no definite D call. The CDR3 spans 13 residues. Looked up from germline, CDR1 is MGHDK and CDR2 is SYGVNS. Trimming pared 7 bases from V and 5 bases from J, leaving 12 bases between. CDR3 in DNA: TGTGCCAGCATTTGGAGTTTAAACAATGAGCAGTTCTTC. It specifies CASIWSLNNEQFF.

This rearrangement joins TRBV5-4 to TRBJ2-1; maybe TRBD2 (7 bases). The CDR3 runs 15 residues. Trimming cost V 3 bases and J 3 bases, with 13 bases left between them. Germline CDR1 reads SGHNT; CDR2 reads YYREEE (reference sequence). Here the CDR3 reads CASSSGAGDYNEQFF. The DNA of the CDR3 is TGTGCCAGCAGCTCAGGGGCGGGGGACTACAATGAGCAGTTCTTC. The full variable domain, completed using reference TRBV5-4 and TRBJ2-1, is ETGVTQSPTHLIKTRGQQVTLRCSSQSGHNTVSWYQQALGQGPQFIFQYYREEENGRGNFPPRFSGLQFPNYSSELNVNALELDDSALYLCASSSGAGDYNEQFFGPGTRLTVL.

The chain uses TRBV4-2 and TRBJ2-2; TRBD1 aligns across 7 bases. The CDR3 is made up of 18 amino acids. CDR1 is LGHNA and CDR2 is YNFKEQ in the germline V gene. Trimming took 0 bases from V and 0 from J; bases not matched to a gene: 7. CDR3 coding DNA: TGTGCCAGCAGCCAAGATCGAGCGGACAGGCCGAACACCGGGGAGCTGTTTTTT. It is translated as CASSQDRADRPNTGELFF.

The CDR3 region has the DNA TGTGCCAGCAGCCCTTGGGACAGGGATTCGGATGGCTACACCTTC. This sequence encodes CASSPWDRDSDGYTF. The chain couples TRBV3-1 (or the pseudogene TRBV3-2) to TRBJ1-2; the match to TRBD1 covers 9 bases. CDR1 and CDR2 (germline): LGHDT, YNNKEL (reference sequence). The CDR3 has 15 amino acids. After removal of 4 bases from V and 6 bases from J, the junction contained 9 bases not matched to a gene.

The CDR3 DNA sequence: TGTGCCACCAGTCGCTTACAGTTTAGCAATCAGCCCCAGCATTTT. Translating it yields CATSRLQFSNQPQHF. The chain uses TRBV24-1 and TRBJ1-5; D not certain. Germline loops: CDR1 KGHDR, CDR2 SFDVKD. The CDR3 covers 15 residues. V was pared by 6 bases and J by 0 bases, with 11 bases between.

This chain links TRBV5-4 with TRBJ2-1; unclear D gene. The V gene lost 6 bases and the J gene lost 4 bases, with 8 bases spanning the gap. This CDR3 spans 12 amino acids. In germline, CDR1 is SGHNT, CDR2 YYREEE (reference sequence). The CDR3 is CASTTDYNEQFF. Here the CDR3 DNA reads TGTGCCAGCACCACTGATTACAATGAGCAGTTCTTC.

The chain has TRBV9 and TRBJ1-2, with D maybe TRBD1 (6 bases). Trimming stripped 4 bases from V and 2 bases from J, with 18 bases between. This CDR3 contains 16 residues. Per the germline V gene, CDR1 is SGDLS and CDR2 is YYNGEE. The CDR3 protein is CASSSRKGGVNYGYTF. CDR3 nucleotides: TGTGCCAGCAGCTCCCGTAAGGGGGGGGTAAACTATGGCTACACCTTC.

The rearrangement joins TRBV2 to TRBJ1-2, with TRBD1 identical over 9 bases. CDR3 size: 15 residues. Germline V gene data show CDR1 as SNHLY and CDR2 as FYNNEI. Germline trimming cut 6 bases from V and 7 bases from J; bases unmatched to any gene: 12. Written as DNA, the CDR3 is TGTGCCAGCAGCTCACCGGGACAGGGTAGGGGTGGCTACACCTTC. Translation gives CASSSPGQGRGGYTF. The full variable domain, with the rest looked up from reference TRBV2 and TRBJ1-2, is EPEVTQTPSHQVTQMGQEVILRCVPISNHLYFYWYRQILGQKVEFLVSFYNNEISEKSEIFDDQFSVERPDGSNFTLKIRSTKLEDSAMYFCASSSPGQGRGGYTFGSGTRLTVV.

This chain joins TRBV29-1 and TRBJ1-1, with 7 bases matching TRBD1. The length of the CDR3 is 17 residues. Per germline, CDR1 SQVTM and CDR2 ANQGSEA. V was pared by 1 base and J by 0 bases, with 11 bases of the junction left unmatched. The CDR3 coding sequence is TGCAGCGTTGAAGGGGCCGGAGGGGGCATCATGAACACTGAAGCTTTCTTT. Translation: CSVEGAGGGIMNTEAFF.

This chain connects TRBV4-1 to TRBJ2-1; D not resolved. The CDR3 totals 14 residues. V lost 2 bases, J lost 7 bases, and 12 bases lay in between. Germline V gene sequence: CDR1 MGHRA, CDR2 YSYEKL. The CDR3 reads CASSQNTVWNEQFF. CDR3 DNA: TGCGCCAGCAGCCAAAATACTGTATGGAATGAGCAGTTCTTC.

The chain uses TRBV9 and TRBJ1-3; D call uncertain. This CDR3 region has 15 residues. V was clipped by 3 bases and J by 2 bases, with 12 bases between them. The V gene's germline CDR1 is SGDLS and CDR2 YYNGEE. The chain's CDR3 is CASSAHQAAGNTIYF. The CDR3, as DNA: TGTGCCAGCAGCGCACACCAGGCCGCTGGAAACACCATATATTTT.

In nucleotides, the CDR3 is TGTGCCAGCTCGCACCCGGGACAGGGGAGCACTGAAGCTTTCTTT. The encoded protein is CASSHPGQGSTEAFF. This rearrangement joins TRBV18 to TRBJ1-1; 10 bases agree with TRBD1. The CDR3 sequence is 15 residues long. The V segment lost 6 bases and the J segment 4 bases; nucleotides outside the gene matches: 8. CDR1 is KGHSH, CDR2 LQKENI, per germline.